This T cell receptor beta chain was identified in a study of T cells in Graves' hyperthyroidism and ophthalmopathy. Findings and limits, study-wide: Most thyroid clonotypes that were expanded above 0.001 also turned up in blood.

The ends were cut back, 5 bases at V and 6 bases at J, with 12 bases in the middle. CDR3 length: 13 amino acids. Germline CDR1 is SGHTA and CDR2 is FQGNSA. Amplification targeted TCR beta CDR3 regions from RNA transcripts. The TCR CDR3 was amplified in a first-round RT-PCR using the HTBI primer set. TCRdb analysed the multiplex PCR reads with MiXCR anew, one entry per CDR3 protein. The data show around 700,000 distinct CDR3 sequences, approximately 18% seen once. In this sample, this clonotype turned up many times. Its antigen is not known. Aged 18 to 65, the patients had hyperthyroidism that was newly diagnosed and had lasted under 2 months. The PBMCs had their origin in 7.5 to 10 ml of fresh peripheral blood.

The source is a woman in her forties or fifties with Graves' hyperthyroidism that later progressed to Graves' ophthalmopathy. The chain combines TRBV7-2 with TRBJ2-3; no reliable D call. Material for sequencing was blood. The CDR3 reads CASSPGPSDTQYF. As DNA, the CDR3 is TGTGCCAGCAGCCCCGGGCCCTCGGATACGCAGTATTTT.